This TCR beta chain came from a study of blood T cell repertoires in COVID-19. Germline V gene lookup returns CDR1 DFQATT and CDR2 SNEGSKA (reference sequence). The CDR3 spans 16 residues. The V end was cut by 3 bases, the J end by 5 bases, with 20 bases between. Produced via immunoSEQ multiplex PCR; TCRdb's table is partial and in-frame only. The repertoire consists of hundreds of thousands of clones, with about nine tenths occurring once and the leading ten covering over 1.3%. The chain links TRBV20-1 to TRBJ2-4; D may be TRBD2 (6 bases). The sequenced sample consisted of peripheral blood. The sequence was collected from a young woman with active or convalescent COVID-19. This CDR3 reads CSASYLGFGGENIQYF. DNA of the CDR3: TGCAGTGCTAGTTATCTGGGCTTCGGAGGGGAAAACATTCAGTACTTC.